This paragraph covers one T cell receptor (beta chain) sequence. Here immunoSEQ multiplex PCR was the method, and the copy in TCRdb shows in-frame clones only, minus some. The sample contains 200,000 to 300,000 clones, approximately 90% of which appear only once. This specimen comes from a study of blood T cell repertoires in COVID-19. The clonotype was recovered from a woman aged 40 to 50 with acute or convalescent COVID-19. Sequencing was done on a sample of peripheral blood.

The CDR3 reads CASSPNGQLGNTIYF. DNA for the CDR3: TGTGCCAGCAGTCCTAACGGACAACTTGGAAACACCATATATTTT. The rearrangement links TRBV6-5 to TRBJ1-3, with D tentatively TRBD1 (5 bases). Germline V gene sequence: CDR1 MNHEY, CDR2 SVGAGI. This CDR3 is 15 amino acids long. V shed 5 bases and J shed 3 bases, with 14 bases lying between them.